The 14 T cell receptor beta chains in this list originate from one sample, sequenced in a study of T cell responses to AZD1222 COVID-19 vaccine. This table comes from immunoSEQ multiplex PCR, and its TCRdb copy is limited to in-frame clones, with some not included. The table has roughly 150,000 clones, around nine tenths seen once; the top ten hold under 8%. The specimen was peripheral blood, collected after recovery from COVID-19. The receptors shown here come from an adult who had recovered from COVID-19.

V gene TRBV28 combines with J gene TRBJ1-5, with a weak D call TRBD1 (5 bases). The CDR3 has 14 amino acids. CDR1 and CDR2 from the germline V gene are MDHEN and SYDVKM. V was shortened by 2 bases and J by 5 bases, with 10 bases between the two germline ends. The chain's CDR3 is CASSLNGGYQPQHF. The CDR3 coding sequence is TGTGCCAGCAGTTTAAATGGGGGGTATCAGCCCCAGCATTTT.

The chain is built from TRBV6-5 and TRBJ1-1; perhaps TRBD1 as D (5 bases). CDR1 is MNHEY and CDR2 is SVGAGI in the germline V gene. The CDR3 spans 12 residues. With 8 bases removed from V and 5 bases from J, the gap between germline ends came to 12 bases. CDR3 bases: TGTGCCAGCCTTCGGGGGTTTACTGAAGCTTTCTTT. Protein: CASLRGFTEAFF.

The CDR3 reads CASIRTGSADTQYF. The CDR3, as DNA: TGTGCCAGCATCCGGACAGGGAGCGCAGATACGCAGTATTTT. The V gene is TRBV27, the J gene TRBJ2-3, with TRBD1 matching 8 bases. Looked up from germline, CDR1 is MNHEY and CDR2 is SMNVEV (reference sequence). The CDR3 consists of 14 residues. The V gene end was trimmed by 7 bases and the J gene end by 4 bases; junction bases not matched to a gene: 7.

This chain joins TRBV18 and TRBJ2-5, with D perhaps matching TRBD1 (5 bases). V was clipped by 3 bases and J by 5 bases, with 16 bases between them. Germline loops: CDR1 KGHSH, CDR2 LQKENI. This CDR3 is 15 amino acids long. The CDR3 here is CASSPARGSVETQYF. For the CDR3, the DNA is TGTGCCAGCTCACCGGCTAGGGGAAGTGTGGAGACCCAGTACTTC.

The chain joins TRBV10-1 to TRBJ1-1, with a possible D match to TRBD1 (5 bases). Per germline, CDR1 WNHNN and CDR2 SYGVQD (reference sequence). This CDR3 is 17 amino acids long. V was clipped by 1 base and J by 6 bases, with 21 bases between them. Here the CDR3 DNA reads TGCGCCAGCAGTGAGTATATTTGGACACCGCGGGATCCTGAAGCTTTCTTT. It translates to CASSEYIWTPRDPEAFF.

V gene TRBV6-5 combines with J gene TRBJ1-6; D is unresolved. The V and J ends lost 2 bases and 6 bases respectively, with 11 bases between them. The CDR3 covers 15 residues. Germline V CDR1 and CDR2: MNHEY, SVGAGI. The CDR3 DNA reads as TGTGCCAGCAGTTACGGATACTCTTCTAATTCACCCCTCCACTTT. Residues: CASSYGYSSNSPLHF.

The CDR3 bases are TGTGCCAGCAGCTTGGTACGGTTATCGGAAGCTTTCTTT. It codes for CASSLVRLSEAFF. The rearrangement uses TRBV5-6 and TRBJ1-1, with no clear D. Germline loops: CDR1 SGHDT, CDR2 YYEEEE. V lost 0 bases, J lost 8 bases, and 11 bases lay in between. The CDR3 covers 13 residues.

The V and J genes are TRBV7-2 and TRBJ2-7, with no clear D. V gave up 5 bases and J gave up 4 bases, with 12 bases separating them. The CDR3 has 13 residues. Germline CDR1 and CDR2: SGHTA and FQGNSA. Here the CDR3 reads CASSAPPVYEQYF. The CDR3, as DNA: TGTGCCAGCAGCGCCCCCCCCGTATACGAGCAGTACTTC.

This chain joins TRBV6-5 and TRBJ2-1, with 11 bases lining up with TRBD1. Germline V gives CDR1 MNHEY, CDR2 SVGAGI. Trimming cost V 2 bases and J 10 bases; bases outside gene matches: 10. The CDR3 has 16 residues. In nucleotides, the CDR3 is TGTGCCAGCAGTTACCCCCGGGACAGGGGGTTAGGGGAGCAGTTCTTC. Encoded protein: CASSYPRDRGLGEQFF.

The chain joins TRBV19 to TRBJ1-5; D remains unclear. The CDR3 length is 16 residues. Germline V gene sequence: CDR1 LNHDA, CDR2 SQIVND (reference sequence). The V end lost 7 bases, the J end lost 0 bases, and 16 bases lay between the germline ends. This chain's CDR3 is CASNTLEFNSNQPQHF. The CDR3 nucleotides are TGTGCCAGTAACACACTCGAATTTAATAGCAATCAGCCCCAGCATTTT.

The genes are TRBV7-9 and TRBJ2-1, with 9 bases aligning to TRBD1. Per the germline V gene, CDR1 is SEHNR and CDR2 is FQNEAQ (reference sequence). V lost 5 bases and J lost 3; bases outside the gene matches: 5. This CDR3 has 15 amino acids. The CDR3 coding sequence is TGTGCCAGCAGCCTACAGGGGGCCTTCTACAATGAGCAGTTCTTC. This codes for CASSLQGAFYNEQFF.

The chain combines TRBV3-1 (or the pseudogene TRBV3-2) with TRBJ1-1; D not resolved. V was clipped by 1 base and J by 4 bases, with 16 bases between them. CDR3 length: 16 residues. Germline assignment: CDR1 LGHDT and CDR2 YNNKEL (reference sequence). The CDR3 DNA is TGTGCCAGCAGCCAAGTCGTCAACAGAGGAAGCACTGAAGCTTTCTTT. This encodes CASSQVVNRGSTEAFF.

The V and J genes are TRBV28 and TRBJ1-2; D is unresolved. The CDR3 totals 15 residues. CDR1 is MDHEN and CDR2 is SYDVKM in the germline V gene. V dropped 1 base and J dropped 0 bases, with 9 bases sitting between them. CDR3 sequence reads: CASSLLDVSNYGYTF. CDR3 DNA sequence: TGTGCCAGCAGTTTATTGGACGTTTCTAACTATGGCTACACCTTC.

The CDR3 coding sequence is TGTGCCAGCAGCCCAAAAACTAGGTACACCGGGGAGCTGTTTTTT. Translation: CASSPKTRYTGELFF. The chain is built from TRBV13 and TRBJ2-2, with a tentative D call TRBD2 (5 bases). The V gene's germline CDR1 is PRHDT and CDR2 FYEKMQ (reference sequence). The CDR3 sequence is 15 residues long. V lost 5 bases and J lost 3, with 13 bases in between.